Presented here are 13 T cell receptor beta chains from one specimen sequenced in a study of monozygotic twins with inflammatory bowel disease (dated by TCRdb to between 2017 and 2020). The library was obtained by 5' RACE. Sequencing used an Illumina HiSeq 2500. Reprocessed by TCRdb, the reads give a single entry per CDR3 protein sequence, without DNA. The data table for this sample lists around 210,000 distinct CDR3 sequences. Together, the top ten hold approximately 7.7% of the sample. The specimen was blood. Every receptor here comes from a human donor with ulcerative colitis or Crohn's disease, or a healthy co-twin of an affected twin (not recorded which).

The rearrangement joins TRBV5-1 to TRBJ1-5; TCRdb outputs TRBD1, but without DNA this stays unchecked. Germline V gene data show CDR1 as SGHRS and CDR2 as YFSETQ. The CDR3 contains 15 residues. The CDR3 spells CASSLGGADYQPQHF.

The chain uses TRBV4-3 and TRBJ2-7. This CDR3 has 12 residues. Germline loops: CDR1 LGHNA, CDR2 YSLEER. CDR3 amino acids: CASSQDGYEQYF.

The V gene is TRBV5-1, the J gene TRBJ2-7; TCRdb picks TRBD2, but there is no DNA to check that call. From germline, CDR1 is SGHRS and CDR2 YFSETQ. This CDR3 comprises 19 residues. The CDR3 loop reads CASSPGLAGGPTYSREQYF.

The chain has TRBV18 and TRBJ1-3. Germline CDR1 KGHSH, CDR2 LQKENI. CDR3 size: 11 residues. CDR3 loop: CASSPSKSLMF.

The chain uses TRBV5-1 and TRBJ1-6; the D gene TCRdb calls, TRBD1, cannot be checked with no DNA. The CDR3 contains 17 residues. Germline-derived CDR1 and CDR2 are SGHRS and YFSETQ. The CDR3 spells CASSLVGAAWPNSPLHF.

This chain connects TRBV30 to TRBJ2-7; TCRdb returns TRBD2, unconfirmable since there is no DNA. In germline, CDR1 is GTSNPN, CDR2 SVGIG (reference sequence). This CDR3 spans 13 amino acids. The chain's CDR3 is CAWSLGAPYEQYF.

The CDR3 loop reads CASSLSIPASSYEQYF. J is TRBJ2-7 and V is TRBV5-1. There are 16 residues in the CDR3. Germline V CDR1 and CDR2: SGHRS, YFSETQ.

The CDR3 loop is CASSPGLAKTDTQYF. The gene calls are TRBV7-2 and TRBJ2-3; the D gene TCRdb calls, TRBD2, cannot be checked with no DNA. Germline values: CDR1 SGHTA, CDR2 FQGNSA. This CDR3 has 15 residues.

The rearrangement joins TRBV7-2 to TRBJ2-2; with no DNA, the TCRdb D assignment of TRBD1 cannot be verified. The CDR3 length is 15 residues. CDR1 SGHTA and CDR2 FQGNSA come from the germline V gene. The CDR3 sequence is CASSLTGQGTGELFF.

The chain couples TRBV20-1 to TRBJ1-1. The CDR3 covers 12 residues. Per germline, CDR1 DFQATT and CDR2 SNEGSKA (reference sequence). CDR3 amino acids: CSAREGGTEAFF.

This chain uses TRBV5-1 with TRBJ2-2; the D gene TCRdb calls, TRBD1, cannot be checked with no DNA. This CDR3 is built from 14 residues. Per germline, CDR1 SGHRS and CDR2 YFSETQ. The CDR3 protein is CASSFWGNTGELFF.

The chain combines TRBV4-3 with TRBJ2-1; as DNA is missing, the TRBD2 call by TCRdb cannot be tested. Germline-derived CDR1 and CDR2 are LGHNA and YSLEER. CDR3 length: 14 residues. CDR3 protein: CASSQPSGTGEQFF.

The rearrangement uses TRBV15 and TRBJ1-5. This CDR3 is 15 amino acids long. Germline CDR1 is LNHNV and CDR2 is YYDKDF (reference sequence). The CDR3 protein is CATSRDSIGNQPQHF.